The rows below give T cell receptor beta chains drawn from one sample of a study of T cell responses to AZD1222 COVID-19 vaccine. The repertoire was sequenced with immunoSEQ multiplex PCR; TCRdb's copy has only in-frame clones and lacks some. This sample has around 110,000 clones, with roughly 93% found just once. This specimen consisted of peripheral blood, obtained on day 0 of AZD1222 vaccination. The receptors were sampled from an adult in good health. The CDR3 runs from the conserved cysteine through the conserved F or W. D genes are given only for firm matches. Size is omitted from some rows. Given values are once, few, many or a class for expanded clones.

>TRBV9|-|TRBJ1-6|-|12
TGTGCCAGCAGCGTAGAGTTTTCACCCCTCCACTTT
CASSVEFSPLHF
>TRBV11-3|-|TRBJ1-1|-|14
TGTGCCAGCAGCTTGGGACGGACGAACACTGAAGCTTTCTTT
CASSLGRTNTEAFF
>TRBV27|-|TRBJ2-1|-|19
TGTGCCAGCAGTTTCAGCTTCGGGTCGGGACCAGGATCCTACAATGAGCAGTTCTTC
CASSFSFGSGPGSYNEQFF
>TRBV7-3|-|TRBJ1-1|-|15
TGTGCCAGCAGCTTAAATGGAGGGGGAACGGCTGAAGCTTTCTTT
CASSLNGGGTAEAFF
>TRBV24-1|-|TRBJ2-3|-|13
TGTGCCACCAGTGAGGGGGACACAGATACGCAGTATTTT
CATSEGDTDTQYF
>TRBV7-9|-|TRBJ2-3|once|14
TGTGCCAGCAGCTTAGACAGATCCACAGATACGCAGTATTTT
CASSLDRSTDTQYF
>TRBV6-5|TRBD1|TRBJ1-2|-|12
TGTGCCAGCAGTTACCAGGGGGACGGCTACACCTTC
CASSYQGDGYTF
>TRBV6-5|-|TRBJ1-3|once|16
TGTGCCAGCAGTTACCCGCCAGGGCTTGGCGGAAACACCATATATTTT
CASSYPPGLGGNTIYF
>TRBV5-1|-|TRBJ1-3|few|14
TGCGCCAGCAGCTTTAACGAGGCAGGAAACACCATATATTTT
CASSFNEAGNTIYF
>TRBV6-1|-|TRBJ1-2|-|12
TGTGCCAGCAGTGGGGGGACGGATGGCTACACCTTC
CASSGGTDGYTF
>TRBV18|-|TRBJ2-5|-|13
TGTGCCAGCTCACCATCGAGGGGAGAGACCCAGTACTTC
CASSPSRGETQYF
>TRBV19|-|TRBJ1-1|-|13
TGTGCCAGTAGACGGGGAATAGACACTGAAGCTTTCTTT
CASRRGIDTEAFF
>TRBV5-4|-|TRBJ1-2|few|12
TGTGCCAGCAGCTTGGCCACGGATGGCTACACCTTC
CASSLATDGYTF
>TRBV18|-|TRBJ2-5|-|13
TGTGCCAGCTCACTTAGGACAGAAGAGACCCAGTACTTC
CASSLRTEETQYF
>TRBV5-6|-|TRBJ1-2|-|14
TGTGCCAGCAGACCGAGGAGAAGCCCGTGGGGCTACACCTTC
CASRPRRSPWGYTF
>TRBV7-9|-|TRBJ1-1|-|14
TGTGCCAGCAGCTTAGTTGTGATGGGGACTGAAGCTTTCTTT
CASSLVVMGTEAFF
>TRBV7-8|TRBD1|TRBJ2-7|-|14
TGTGCCAGCAGCTCCCCGGACAGGGCCAACGAGCAGTACTTC
CASSSPDRANEQYF
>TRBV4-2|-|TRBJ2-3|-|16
TGTGCCAGCAGCCAAGATATTCGGGAGAGGAAAGATACGCAGTATTTT
CASSQDIRERKDTQYF
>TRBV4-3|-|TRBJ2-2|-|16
TGCGCCAGCAGCCAAAGGCCGGGCGAACACACCGGGGAGCTGTTTTTT
CASSQRPGEHTGELFF
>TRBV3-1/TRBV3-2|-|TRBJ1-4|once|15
TGTGCCAGCAGCCCCCTCACAGGCAGTGGAGAAAAACTGTTTTTT
CASSPLTGSGEKLFF
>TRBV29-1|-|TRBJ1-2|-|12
TGCAGCGTTGAGGCGGGACGGGGTGGCTACACCTTC
CSVEAGRGGYTF
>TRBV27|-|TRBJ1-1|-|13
TGTGCCAGCAGTCTAGGACAGAACACTGAAGCTTTCTTT
CASSLGQNTEAFF
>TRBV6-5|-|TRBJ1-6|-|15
TGTGCCAGCAGCCACGAGACAGGTTCTAATTCACCCCTCCACTTT
CASSHETGSNSPLHF
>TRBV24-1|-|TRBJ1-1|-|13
TGTGCCACCCGGGACACCAAGAACACTGAAGCTTTCTTT
CATRDTKNTEAFF
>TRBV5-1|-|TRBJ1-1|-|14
TGCGCCAGCAGCTTGTTGGGGGCTAGCACTGAAGCTTTCTTT
CASSLLGASTEAFF
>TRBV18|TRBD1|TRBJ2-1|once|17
TGTGCCAGCTCATCACCGAACCCGGGACAGGGGGCAAATGAGCAGTTCTTC
CASSSPNPGQGANEQFF